The clone carrying this T cell receptor beta chain showed up many times. As yet, its antigen is unknown. For TCRbeta, the library was prepared with unique molecular identifiers. TCRdb itself ran the PCR reads through MiXCR, one entry per CDR3 protein. Here the sample spans approximately 490,000 distinct CDR3 sequences, about 10% being singletons. This sample is part of a study of T-cell reconstitution after alpha-beta-depleted transplantation in children. General observations from the study: One year after transplant, T-cell counts and diversity came mostly from newly produced T cells. Recipient T cells and thymic progenitors that survived gave rise to the high TCRbeta diversity observed at day 60 in some patients. Several hundred expanded graft clones reportedly were the source of alpha-beta T cells about two months after transplant.

Between the trimmed V and J ends, which lost 6 bases and 6 bases, there was a span of 13 bases. This CDR3 spans 13 amino acids. This TCR came from a child younger than 10 with inherited bone marrow failure, due to receive a stem cell transplant. The sequences come from PBMCs, collected before TCRalphabeta/CD19-depleted stem cell transplant. This sequence joins TRBV12-3 or TRBV12-4 and TRBJ2-3, with D maybe TRBD1 (5 bases). CDR3 protein: CASSTYRRDTQYF. DNA for the CDR3: TGTGCCAGCAGCACATACAGGCGGGATACGCAGTATTTT.